This T cell receptor (beta chain) was obtained from a study of blood T cell repertoires in COVID-19. Turning to the study itself: Collection of acute and convalescent COVID-19 samples took place in the United States, Italy and Spain. Sources were T cells, B-cell-depleted T cells, or PBMCs; the material itself was cDNA or gDNA.

Original processing notes: Amplification from reference gene primers served as the basis for estimated nucleated cell counts. Clones were sequenced by immunoSEQ multiplex PCR, and TCRdb holds only the in-frame ones, with some missing. Clone size and V and J calls were adopted from that table, with D and trimming inferred from the DNA. The data contain tens of thousands of clones, about 89% of them seen just once; the ten biggest clones take up roughly an eighth. The V gene's germline CDR1 is LNHDA and CDR2 SQIVND (reference sequence). J lost 5 bases, V lost 5 bases, and 8 bases had no gene match. This CDR3 spans 15 amino acids.

This sequence originates from a man in his 70s with active or convalescent COVID-19. The specimen sequenced was peripheral blood. The rearrangement joins TRBV19 to TRBJ2-2; TRBD1 matches at 7 bases. CDR3 sequence reads: CASSVPQGRTGELFF. The CDR3 region has the DNA TGTGCCAGTAGTGTCCCACAGGGGCGGACCGGGGAGCTGTTTTTT.